This T cell receptor (beta chain) is from a study of OX40 agonist ivuxolimab in advanced cancers. Study in general: Intravenous ivuxolimab at 0.01 to 10 mg/kg was given to patients every 2 weeks. Aged roughly 23 to 90 with a mean of 60 years, they were less than 90% male. Enrollees could have had prior anti-PD-1, anti-PD-L1 or anti-CTLA-4 therapy, which approximately 38% had received. Three partial responders included one hepatocellular carcinoma patient and two cutaneous melanoma patients.

Libraries were prepared by immunoSEQ multiplex PCR; TCRdb keeps only in-frame clonotypes and omits some of them. The data contain 42,000 or so clones, around 85% of them singletons. CDR3 length: 15 residues. Germline CDR1 MNHEY, CDR2 SMNVEV (reference sequence). V was shortened by 5 bases and J by 4 bases, with 16 bases between the two germline ends. The source of this sequence is an adult with an advanced solid tumor such as melanoma, head and neck, liver or kidney cancer. The genes are TRBV27 and TRBJ2-3; D unresolved. This sample comprised CD4+ or CD8+ T cells sorted from blood, obtained in a trial of the OX40 agonist ivuxolimab. This CDR3 reads CASSLSAGWADTQYF. The CDR3 DNA follows: TGTGCCAGCAGTCTTAGTGCCGGGTGGGCAGATACGCAGTATTTT.